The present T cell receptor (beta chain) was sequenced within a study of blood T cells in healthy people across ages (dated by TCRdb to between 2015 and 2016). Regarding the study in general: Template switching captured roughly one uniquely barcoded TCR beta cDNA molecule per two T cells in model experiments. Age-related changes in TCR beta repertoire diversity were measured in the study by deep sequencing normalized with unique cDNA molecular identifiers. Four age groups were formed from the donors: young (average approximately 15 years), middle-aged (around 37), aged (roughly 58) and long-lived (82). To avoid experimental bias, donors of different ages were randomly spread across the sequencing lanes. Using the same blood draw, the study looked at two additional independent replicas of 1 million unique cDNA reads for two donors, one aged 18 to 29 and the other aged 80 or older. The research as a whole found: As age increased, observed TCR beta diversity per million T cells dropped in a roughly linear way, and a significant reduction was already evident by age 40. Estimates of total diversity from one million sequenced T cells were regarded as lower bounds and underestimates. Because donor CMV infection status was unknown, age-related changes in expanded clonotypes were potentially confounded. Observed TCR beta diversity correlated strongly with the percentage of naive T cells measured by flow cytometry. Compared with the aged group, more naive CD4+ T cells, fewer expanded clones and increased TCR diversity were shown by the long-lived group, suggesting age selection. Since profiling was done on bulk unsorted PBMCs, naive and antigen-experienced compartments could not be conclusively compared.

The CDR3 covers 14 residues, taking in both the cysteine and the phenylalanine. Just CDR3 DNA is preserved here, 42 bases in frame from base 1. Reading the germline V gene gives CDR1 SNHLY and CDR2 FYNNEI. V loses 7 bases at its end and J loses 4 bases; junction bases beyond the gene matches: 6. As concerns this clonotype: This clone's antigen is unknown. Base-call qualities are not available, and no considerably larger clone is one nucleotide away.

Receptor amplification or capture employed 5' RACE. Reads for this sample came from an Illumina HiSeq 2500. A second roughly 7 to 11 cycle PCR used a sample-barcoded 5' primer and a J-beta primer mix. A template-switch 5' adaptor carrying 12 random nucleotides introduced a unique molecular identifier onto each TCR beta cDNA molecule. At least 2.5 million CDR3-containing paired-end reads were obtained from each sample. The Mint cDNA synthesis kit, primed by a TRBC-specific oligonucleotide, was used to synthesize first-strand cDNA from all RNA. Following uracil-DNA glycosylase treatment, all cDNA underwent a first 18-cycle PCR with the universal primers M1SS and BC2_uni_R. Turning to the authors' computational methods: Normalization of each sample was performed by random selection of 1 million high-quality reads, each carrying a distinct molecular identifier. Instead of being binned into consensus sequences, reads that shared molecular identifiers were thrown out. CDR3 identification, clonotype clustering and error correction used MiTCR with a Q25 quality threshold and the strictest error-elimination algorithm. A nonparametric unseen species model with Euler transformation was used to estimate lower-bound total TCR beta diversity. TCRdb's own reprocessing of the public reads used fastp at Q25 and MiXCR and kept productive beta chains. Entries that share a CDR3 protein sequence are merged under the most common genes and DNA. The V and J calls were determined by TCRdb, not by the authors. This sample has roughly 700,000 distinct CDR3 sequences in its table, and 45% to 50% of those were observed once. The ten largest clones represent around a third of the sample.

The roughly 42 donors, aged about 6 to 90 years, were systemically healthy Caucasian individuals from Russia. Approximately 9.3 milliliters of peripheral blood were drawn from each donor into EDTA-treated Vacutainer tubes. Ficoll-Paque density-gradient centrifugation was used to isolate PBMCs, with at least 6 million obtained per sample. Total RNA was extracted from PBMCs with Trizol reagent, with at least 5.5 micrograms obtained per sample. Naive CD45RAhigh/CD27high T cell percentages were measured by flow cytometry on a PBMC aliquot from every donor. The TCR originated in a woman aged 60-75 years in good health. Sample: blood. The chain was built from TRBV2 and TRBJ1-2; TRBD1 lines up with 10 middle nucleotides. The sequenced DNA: TGTGCCAGCAAGGGGACAGGGGAGACCTATGGCTACACCTTC. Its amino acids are CASKGTGETYGYTF.